This T cell receptor beta chain was sequenced during a study of Ad26.COV2.S vaccination and SARS-CoV-2 variants. Regarding treatment: about 20 received Ad26.COV2.S at low or high dose, single or two shots; roughly 5 received placebo; per-sample allocation not given. The study sampled participants on day 63 after the first vaccine or placebo injection. Method: immunoSEQ multiplex PCR; TCRdb's copy keeps in-frame clones and lacks some. The table lists some 400,000 clones, approximately 91% of them singletons. Between the trimmed V and J ends, which lost 1 base and 8 bases, there was a span of 3 bases. This CDR3 is 11 amino acids long. The V gene's germline CDR1 is MNHNS and CDR2 SASEGT.

This chain uses TRBV6-1 with TRBJ2-1; D gene uncertain. This sample comprised peripheral blood, obtained in a trial of Ad26.COV2.S vaccine versus placebo. The origin of this receptor is a person between 18 and 60 years old who received the Ad26.COV2.S COVID-19 vaccine or a placebo. The CDR3 nucleotides are TGTGCCAGCAGTGAAGTGGATGAGCAGTTCTTC. Its protein product is CASSEVDEQFF.